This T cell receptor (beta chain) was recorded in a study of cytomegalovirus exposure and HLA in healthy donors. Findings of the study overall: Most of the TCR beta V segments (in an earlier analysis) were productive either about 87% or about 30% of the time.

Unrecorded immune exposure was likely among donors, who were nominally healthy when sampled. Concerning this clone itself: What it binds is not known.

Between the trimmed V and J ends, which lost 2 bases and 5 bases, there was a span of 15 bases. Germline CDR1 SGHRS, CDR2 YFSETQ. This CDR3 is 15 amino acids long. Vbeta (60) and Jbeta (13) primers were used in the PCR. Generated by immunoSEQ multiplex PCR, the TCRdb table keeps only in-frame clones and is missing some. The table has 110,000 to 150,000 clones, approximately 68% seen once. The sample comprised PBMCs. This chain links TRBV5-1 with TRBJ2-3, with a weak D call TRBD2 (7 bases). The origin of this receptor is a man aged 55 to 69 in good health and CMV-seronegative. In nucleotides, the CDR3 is TGCGCCAGCAGCTTCAACTCAGGGGAGGGAGATACGCAGTATTTT. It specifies CASSFNSGEGDTQYF.